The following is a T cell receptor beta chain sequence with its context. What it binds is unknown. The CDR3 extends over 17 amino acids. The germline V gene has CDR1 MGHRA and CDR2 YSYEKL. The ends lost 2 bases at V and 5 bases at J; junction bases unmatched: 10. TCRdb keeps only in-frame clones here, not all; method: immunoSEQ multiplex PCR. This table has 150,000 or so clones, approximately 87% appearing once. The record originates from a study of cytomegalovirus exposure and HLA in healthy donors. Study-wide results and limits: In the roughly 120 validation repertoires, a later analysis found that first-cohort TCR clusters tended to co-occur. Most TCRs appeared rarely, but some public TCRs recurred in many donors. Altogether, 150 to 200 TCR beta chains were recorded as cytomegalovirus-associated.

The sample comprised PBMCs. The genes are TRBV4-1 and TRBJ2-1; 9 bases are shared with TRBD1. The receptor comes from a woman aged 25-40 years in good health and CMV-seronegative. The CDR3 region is CASSQPFTGGRDNEQFF. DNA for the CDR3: TGCGCCAGCAGCCAACCCTTCACAGGGGGCAGAGACAATGAGCAGTTCTTC.